The entry below describes one T cell receptor beta chain. Its matching antigen is unknown. This record belongs to a study of persistence of HIV-infected CD4 T cells. The stimulus was an HIV-1 Gag 15-mer peptide pool, about 1.1 ug/peptide/mL. Memory cells lacking CD40L and CD69 with high CD45RO were sorted. Donors were HIV-1-infected adults who began suppressive ART during chronic infection. The libraries were made with immunoSEQ version 4 in survey mode. Data came from immunoSEQ multiplex PCR; TCRdb stores just in-frame clones and leaves some out. The sample yields roughly 32,000 clones, approximately 80% seen once. V lost 6 bases and J lost 5; bases outside the gene matches: 11. This CDR3 comprises 15 residues. Germline V gene sequence: CDR1 SNHLY, CDR2 FYNNEI.

This TCR derives from an adult woman with HIV who was CMV-seropositive. This specimen was CD4+ T cells sorted from PBMCs after approximately 19-hour stimulation, taken from a patient who received antiretroviral therapy. V gene TRBV2 combines with J gene TRBJ2-5, with TRBD2 matching over 8 bases. This CDR3 is CASSFTGGGFETQYF. In DNA, the CDR3 is TGTGCCAGCAGCTTTACGGGGGGGGGTTTTGAGACCCAGTACTTC.